Following are 27 T cell receptor beta chains from one sample sequenced in a study of blood T cell repertoires in COVID-19. Here immunoSEQ multiplex PCR was the method, and the copy in TCRdb shows in-frame clones only, minus some. Here the sample spans 190,000 or so clones, around nine tenths being singletons. The sequencing input was peripheral blood. These receptors originate from a woman under 30 who had recovered from COVID-19.

The CDR3 spells CASSVEDRAANYGYTF. The CDR3 DNA is TGTGCCAGCAGCGTAGAAGACAGGGCGGCTAACTATGGCTACACCTTC. This chain links TRBV9 with TRBJ1-2; TRBD1 matches at 7 bases. J was trimmed by 0 bases and V by 0 bases; bases with no gene match: 5. Per the germline V gene, CDR1 is SGDLS and CDR2 is YYNGEE. The CDR3 spans 16 residues.

The chain combines TRBV7-6 with TRBJ2-1; D may be TRBD2 (6 bases). Germline-derived CDR1 and CDR2 are SGHVS and FNYEAQ. The CDR3 has 15 residues. The V and J ends lost 1 base and 3 bases respectively, with 10 bases between them. CDR3 sequence: CASSLGGEYYNEQFF. CDR3 coding DNA: TGTGCCAGCAGCTTAGGCGGGGAGTACTACAATGAGCAGTTCTTC.

This clone has a handful of counts. The V gene is TRBV27, the J gene TRBJ1-2, with TRBD1 matching over 8 bases. CDR1 and CDR2 from the germline V gene are MNHEY and SMNVEV (reference sequence). The CDR3 contains 13 residues. After removal of 3 bases from V and 4 bases from J, the junction contained 1 base not matched to a gene. The CDR3 bases are TGTGCCAGCAGTTTTACAGGGGGCTATGGCTACACCTTC. Translation: CASSFTGGYGYTF.

The J gene is TRBJ2-3, the V gene TRBV2; maybe TRBD1 (6 bases). The CDR3 spans 13 residues. In germline, CDR1 is SNHLY, CDR2 FYNNEI. V lost 7 bases and J lost 6, with 14 bases in between. The chain's CDR3 is CASTGQLSDTQYF. CDR3 nucleotides: TGTGCCAGCACTGGACAGTTAAGTGATACGCAGTATTTT.

The genes are TRBV4-3 and TRBJ2-2; possibly TRBD1 for D (5 bases). The germline V gene has CDR1 LGHNA and CDR2 YSLEER. V lost 0 bases and J lost 6, with 17 bases in between. The CDR3 extends over 17 amino acids. The CDR3 protein is CASSQDLVVQGPGELFF. In DNA form, the CDR3 reads TGCGCCAGCAGCCAAGATTTGGTGGTGCAGGGCCCCGGGGAGCTGTTTTTT.

In its sample, this clone was seen a few times. The chain joins TRBV5-4 to TRBJ2-2; 8 bases agree with TRBD1. V shed 3 bases, J shed 5 bases, and the junction held 3 bases outside the gene matches. The CDR3 is 14 residues long. The germline gives CDR1 SGHNT, CDR2 YYREEE (reference sequence). The CDR3 loop reads CASSSGQGTGELFF. The DNA of the CDR3 is TGTGCCAGCAGCTCCGGACAGGGAACCGGGGAGCTGTTTTTT.

The V call is TRBV6-2 or TRBV6-3, the J call TRBJ2-1, with TRBD2 as a possible D gene (5 bases). The CDR3 has 14 amino acids. CDR1 and CDR2 from the germline V gene are MNHEY and SVGEGT. V was trimmed by 2 bases and J by 0 bases, leaving 5 bases between them. CDR3 sequence: CASSYSGSYNEQFF. In DNA, the CDR3 is TGTGCCAGCAGTTACAGCGGCTCCTACAATGAGCAGTTCTTC.

The chain combines TRBV7-9 with TRBJ1-6; tentatively, D is TRBD1 (6 bases). The germline V and J ends were trimmed by 2 bases and 7 bases, with 12 bases remaining between them. The germline CDR1 and CDR2 sequences are SEHNR and FQNEAQ (reference sequence). The CDR3 runs to 15 residues. Here the CDR3 DNA reads TGTGCCAGCAGCTTACAGGGGAGTTTCAATTCACCCCTCCACTTT. Translating it yields CASSLQGSFNSPLHF.

This rearrangement joins TRBV10-3 to TRBJ1-1; TRBD1 might be the D (5 bases). V lost 7 bases and J 0 bases, leaving 9 bases between the germline ends. The V gene's germline CDR1 is ENHRY and CDR2 SYGVKD. The length of the CDR3 is 13 residues. This chain's CDR3 is CAITGEMNTEAFF. Here the CDR3 DNA reads TGTGCCATCACGGGGGAAATGAACACTGAAGCTTTCTTT.

DNA of the CDR3: TGTGCCAGTAGGAATCGAGCCACCGGGGAGCTGTTTTTT. This gives the protein CASRNRATGELFF. The chain links TRBV19 to TRBJ2-2; no firm D call. V was clipped by 6 bases and J by 4 bases, with 9 bases between them. CDR1 LNHDA and CDR2 SQIVND come from the germline V gene (reference sequence). The CDR3 totals 13 residues.

This chain links TRBV4-3 with TRBJ2-3; 11 nucleotides align to TRBD2. CDR3 length: 17 amino acids. Per the germline V gene, CDR1 is LGHNA and CDR2 is YSLEER. V was clipped by 4 bases and J by 3 bases; unmatched bases: 9. This CDR3 is CASSLAGGFSGTDTQYF. The DNA for the CDR3 is TGCGCCAGCAGCCTAGCGGGGGGGTTTTCAGGGACAGATACGCAGTATTTT.

The V and J genes are TRBV5-4 and TRBJ2-2, with TRBD2 identical over 13 bases. The germline CDR1 and CDR2 sequences are SGHNT and YYREEE (reference sequence). The junction had 2 bases not matched to a gene; V was cut back by 3 bases and J by 0 bases. CDR3 length equals 17 residues. The CDR3 spells CASSWGLAGPNTGELFF. DNA of the CDR3: TGTGCCAGCAGCTGGGGACTAGCGGGACCGAACACCGGGGAGCTGTTTTTT. The whole variable domain, remainder taken from reference TRBV5-4 and TRBJ2-2, is ETGVTQSPTHLIKTRGQQVTLRCSSQSGHNTVSWYQQALGQGPQFIFQYYREEENGRGNFPPRFSGLQFPNYSSELNVNALELDDSALYLCASSWGLAGPNTGELFFGEGSRLTVL.

CDR3 DNA: TGCGCCAGCAGCCAACCCCCGGGACAGGGCGCTTTCTTT. It yields the protein CASSQPPGQGAFF. This chain connects TRBV4-1 to TRBJ1-1; 9 nucleotides align to TRBD1. This CDR3 spans 13 amino acids. J lost 11 bases, V lost 2 bases, and 6 bases had no gene match. Germline CDR1 and CDR2: MGHRA and YSYEKL.

The genes are TRBV5-1 and TRBJ1-1; a possible D gene is TRBD1 (6 bases). The CDR3 contains 14 residues. The germline CDR1 and CDR2 sequences are SGHRS and YFSETQ. Trimming took off 3 bases at V and 1 base at J, with 10 bases between the two ends. The CDR3: CASSWTAQNTEAFF. The CDR3, as DNA: TGCGCCAGCAGCTGGACAGCCCAGAACACTGAAGCTTTCTTT.

This chain connects TRBV18 to TRBJ2-2; D call uncertain. The ends were cut back, 3 bases at V and 1 base at J, with 9 bases in the middle. Per the germline V gene, CDR1 is KGHSH and CDR2 is LQKENI. This CDR3 region has 15 residues. The CDR3 DNA sequence: TGTGCCAGCTCACCTTACGGTCAGAACACCGGGGAGCTGTTTTTT. Protein product: CASSPYGQNTGELFF.

The count of this clone is one. The J gene is TRBJ2-7, the V gene TRBV4-1, with D perhaps matching TRBD1 (6 bases). Trimming removed 4 bases at V and 5 bases at J, with 15 bases between. CDR3 length: 14 residues. Germline V CDR1 and CDR2: MGHRA, YSYEKL. The CDR3 nucleotides are TGCGCCAGCAGCCTCGGACAGTTTGGGAACGAGCAGTACTTC. This sequence encodes CASSLGQFGNEQYF.

The chain links TRBV7-7 to TRBJ2-2; TRBD2 agrees at 13 bases. The CDR3 sequence is 16 residues long. V shed 5 bases and J 6 bases; nucleotides not matched to a gene: 6. CDR1 is SSHAT, CDR2 FNYEAQ, per germline (reference sequence). The CDR3 here is CASSVGTSGAPGELFF. CDR3 nucleotides: TGTGCCAGCAGCGTGGGGACTAGCGGGGCCCCCGGGGAGCTGTTTTTT.

The chain carries TRBV27 and TRBJ2-3, with TRBD1 as a possible D gene (6 bases). Per germline, CDR1 MNHEY and CDR2 SMNVEV (reference sequence). This CDR3 spans 13 amino acids. Deletions cut 5 bases from V and 4 bases from J, with 10 bases between. The CDR3 reads CASSPGAPDTQYF. The CDR3 DNA reads TGTGCCAGCAGTCCAGGGGCGCCAGATACGCAGTATTTT.

The rearrangement joins TRBV27 to TRBJ2-3; possibly TRBD1 for D (6 bases). The CDR3 is made up of 14 amino acids. CDR1 is MNHEY, CDR2 SMNVEV, per germline (reference sequence). V was trimmed by 2 bases and J by 2 bases, leaving 8 bases between them. Written as DNA, the CDR3 is TGTGCCAGCAGTTTAGGGACACTCACAGATACGCAGTATTTT. This translates into CASSLGTLTDTQYF.

This clone was counted once. J is TRBJ1-2 and V is TRBV4-3; 8 positions agree with TRBD1. The CDR3 has 16 amino acids. CDR1 and CDR2 from the germline V gene are LGHNA and YSLEER. Trimming removed 0 bases from V and 4 bases from J; junction bases left unmatched: 7. The CDR3 protein is CASSQELRQGSYGYTF. The CDR3 DNA follows: TGCGCCAGCAGCCAAGAATTGCGACAGGGGTCCTATGGCTACACCTTC.

The chain recombines TRBV29-1 with TRBJ2-5; D possibly corresponds to TRBD1 (6 bases). Between the trimmed V and J ends, which lost 7 bases and 0 bases, there was a span of 24 bases. Germline V CDR1 and CDR2: SQVTM, ANQGSEA. CDR3 size: 17 residues. The CDR3 DNA sequence: TGCAGCGCCAAACCCGTTTACAGGGCCCCGCACCAAGAGACCCAGTACTTC. Amino acid sequence: CSAKPVYRAPHQETQYF.

The chain links TRBV2 to TRBJ1-6; D gene unclear. Germline-derived CDR1 and CDR2 are SNHLY and FYNNEI. There are 12 residues in the CDR3. V lost 4 bases, J lost 8 bases, and 6 bases lay in between. CDR3 region: CASSGSDSPLHF. The CDR3 DNA sequence: TGTGCCAGCAGTGGTTCGGATTCACCCCTCCACTTT.

The chain carries TRBV25-1 and TRBJ2-2; 11 bases agree with TRBD2. Germline V CDR1 and CDR2: MGHDK, SYGVNS. This CDR3 comprises 17 residues. V lost 5 bases to trimming and J lost 7 bases; unmatched junction nucleotides: 12. As DNA, the CDR3 is TGTGCCAGCAGTACCACTAGCGGGAGTATATTTCACGGGGAGCTGTTTTTT. This encodes CASSTTSGSIFHGELFF.

The chain recombines TRBV6-5 with TRBJ1-1, with unresolved D. V was clipped by 2 bases and J by 0 bases, with 7 bases between them. Germline assignment: CDR1 MNHEY and CDR2 SVGAGI. CDR3 size: 14 residues. CDR3 residues: CASSYQQVNTEAFF. The CDR3 nucleotides read TGTGCCAGCAGTTACCAGCAGGTGAACACTGAAGCTTTCTTT.

This clone occurred a few times. The rearrangement joins TRBV3-1 (or the pseudogene TRBV3-2) to TRBJ1-1, with unresolved D. Per germline, CDR1 LGHDT and CDR2 YNNKEL (reference sequence). The CDR3 consists of 14 residues. Trimming left V 1 base short and J 2 bases short, with 8 bases between. The CDR3, as DNA: TGTGCCAGCAGCCAAGTCGGAGACAACACTGAAGCTTTCTTT. This codes for CASSQVGDNTEAFF.

V and J are TRBV3-1 (or the pseudogene TRBV3-2) and TRBJ2-1, with 13 bases aligning to TRBD2. The ends lost 4 bases at V and 3 bases at J; junction bases unmatched: 12. This CDR3 spans 19 amino acids. Germline values: CDR1 LGHDT, CDR2 YNNKEL (reference sequence). As DNA, the CDR3 is TGTGCCAGCAGCCGAACTCCCGGGACTAGCGGGGCCTTCTACAATGAGCAGTTCTTC. It translates to CASSRTPGTSGAFYNEQFF.

CDR3 DNA: TGTGCCAGCTCACCAGAATACAGCCTCTACGAGCAGTACTTC. It specifies CASSPEYSLYEQYF. The chain employs TRBV18 and TRBJ2-7; D remains unclear. V was clipped by 2 bases and J by 3 bases, with 11 bases between them. The CDR3 is 14 amino acids. Germline V lookup: CDR1 KGHSH, CDR2 LQKENI.